This is a list of T cell receptor beta chains from one sample in a study of OX40 agonist ivuxolimab in advanced cancers. TCRdb's copy holds only in-frame clones and misses some; the assay was immunoSEQ multiplex PCR. This sample has about 97,000 clones; roughly nine tenths occur once, and the top ten carry around 5.5%. Sequences were derived from CD4+ or CD8+ T cells sorted from blood, sampled in a trial of the OX40 agonist ivuxolimab. All receptors derive from an adult with an advanced solid tumor such as melanoma, head and neck, liver or kidney cancer. The CDR3 runs from the conserved cysteine through the conserved F or W. Each record gives: V gene, D gene, J gene, clone size, CDR3 protein, CDR3 DNA. A D gene is named only where the DNA matches it firmly. Clone size is shown for a subset of rows, as once, few, many or a class of expanded clone.

>TRBV4-1|TRBD1|TRBJ1-1|-
CASSQGGQGGTEAFF
TGCGCCAGCAGCCAAGGGGGACAGGGTGGGACTGAAGCTTTCTTT
>TRBV14|TRBD2|TRBJ2-1|-
CASSLIAGVGNEQFF
TGTGCCAGCAGCCTTATAGCGGGAGTAGGAAATGAGCAGTTCTTC
>TRBV5-4|-|TRBJ2-5|-
CASSLGLLQETQYF
TGTGCCAGCAGCTTAGGGCTTCTCCAAGAGACCCAGTACTTC
>TRBV4-2|-|TRBJ2-2|-
CASSQATSRRELFF
TGTGCCAGCAGCCAAGCCACTAGCAGACGGGAGCTGTTTTTT
>TRBV5-8|-|TRBJ2-7|-
CASRRDRFYEQYF
TGTGCCAGCAGGCGGGACAGATTCTACGAGCAGTACTTC
>TRBV30|-|TRBJ1-5|-
CAWSSGALGNQPQHF
TGTGCCTGGAGTTCAGGGGCGCTGGGCAATCAGCCCCAGCATTTT
>TRBV18|-|TRBJ2-1|-
CASSREVWGEDEQFF
TGTGCCAGCTCACGAGAGGTCTGGGGAGAGGATGAGCAGTTCTTC
>TRBV9|-|TRBJ1-2|once
CASSGTVFSHYGYTF
TGTGCCAGCAGCGGGACAGTATTTAGTCACTATGGCTACACCTTC
>TRBV6-5|TRBD1|TRBJ1-6|-
CASSYRQGGNSPLHF
TGTGCCAGCAGTTACAGGCAGGGGGGTAATTCACCCCTCCACTTT
>TRBV18|-|TRBJ2-7|-
CASSPTNHEQYF
TGTGCCAGCTCACCAACTAACCACGAGCAGTACTTC
>TRBV7-9|TRBD1|TRBJ2-5|-
CASSKTGEAETQYF
TGTGCCAGCAGCAAGACAGGGGAGGCAGAGACCCAGTACTTC
>TRBV13|-|TRBJ2-7|-
CASSLEPRSSYEQYF
TGTGCCAGCAGCTTAGAACCCCGCAGCTCCTACGAGCAGTACTTC
>TRBV4-2|TRBD2|TRBJ2-5|few
CASSQEACIAGDQETQYF
TGTGCCAGCAGCCAAGAGGCTTGTATAGCGGGGGACCAAGAGACCCAGTACTTC
>TRBV7-2|-|TRBJ1-2|-
CASSLGVLEIYGYTF
TGTGCCAGCAGCTTAGGAGTTTTGGAAATCTATGGCTACACCTTC
>TRBV2|-|TRBJ1-6|few
CASSPRIDNSPLHF
TGTGCCAGCAGTCCGCGGATCGATAATTCACCCCTCCACTTT
>TRBV7-2|-|TRBJ2-1|-
CASSLTLDYNEQFF
TGTGCCAGCAGCTTAACACTAGATTACAATGAGCAGTTCTTC
>TRBV11-2|-|TRBJ2-1|-
CASSRGRGSGSNEQFF
TGTGCCAGCAGCCGAGGTAGGGGCTCGGGATCCAATGAGCAGTTCTTC
>TRBV5-1|-|TRBJ2-2|-
CASSLWGGAGELFF
TGCGCCAGCAGCCTCTGGGGAGGAGCCGGGGAGCTGTTTTTT
>TRBV27|TRBD1|TRBJ1-1|-
CASSFQGGTEAFF
TGTGCCAGCAGTTTCCAGGGGGGGACTGAAGCTTTCTTT
>TRBV28|-|TRBJ1-2|-
CASSLQARGYGYTF
TGTGCCAGCAGTTTACAGGCTCGGGGCTATGGCTACACCTTC
>TRBV6-1|-|TRBJ1-6|-
CASSRGPENNSPLHF
TGTGCCAGCAGTCGAGGACCTGAAAATAATTCACCCCTCCACTTT
>TRBV5-1|-|TRBJ2-3|-
CASSLSRETDTQYF
TGCGCCAGCAGCTTGAGCAGGGAAACAGATACGCAGTATTTT
>TRBV13|-|TRBJ2-7|-
CASTPDYRLGEQYF
TGTGCCAGTACCCCCGACTACCGTCTGGGCGAGCAGTACTTC
>TRBV4-2|-|TRBJ2-7|-
CASSQAIGMTYEQYF
TGTGCCAGCAGCCAAGCCATAGGGATGACCTACGAGCAGTACTTC
>TRBV5-8|-|TRBJ2-2|once
CASSVGRGDWLFF
TGTGCCAGCAGCGTCGGCCGGGGAGATTGGCTGTTTTTT
>TRBV5-6|TRBD1|TRBJ2-6|-
CASSLRGLSGANVLTF
TGTGCCAGCAGCCTTAGGGGGCTCTCTGGGGCCAACGTCCTGACTTTC
>TRBV11-3|-|TRBJ2-7|-
CASSLDPYEQYF
TGTGCCAGCAGCTTAGATCCCTACGAGCAGTACTTC
>TRBV7-7|-|TRBJ2-2|-
CASSARDSSNTGELFF
TGTGCTAGCAGCGCTCGGGACTCCTCGAACACCGGGGAGCTGTTTTTT
>TRBV6-6|TRBD2|TRBJ2-7|-
CASRTGGAYEQYF
TGTGCCAGCAGGACCGGGGGGGCCTACGAGCAGTACTTC
>TRBV7-9|-|TRBJ1-5|-
CASSLGSSRGDQPQHF
TGTGCCAGCAGCTTAGGGTCATCGAGGGGAGATCAGCCCCAGCATTTT
>TRBV5-1|-|TRBJ2-1|-
CASSGGPQSYNEQFF
TGCGCCAGCAGCGGAGGGCCCCAAAGCTACAATGAGCAGTTCTTC
>TRBV6-5|TRBD2|TRBJ2-1|-
CASSLLAGYNEQFF
TGTGCCAGCAGTCTACTAGCGGGTTACAATGAGCAGTTCTTC
>TRBV7-8|-|TRBJ1-5|-
CASSLGVNNQPQHF
TGTGCCAGCAGCTTAGGGGTCAACAATCAGCCCCAGCATTTT
>TRBV7-9|TRBD1|TRBJ2-3|-
CASSSSGQGKLGGDTQYF
TGTGCCAGCAGCTCTAGTGGACAGGGGAAATTAGGGGGAGATACGCAGTATTTT
>TRBV9|-|TRBJ2-5|-
CASSVGLANYQETQYF
TGTGCCAGCAGCGTAGGATTAGCCAATTACCAAGAGACCCAGTACTTC
>TRBV4-2|-|TRBJ1-3|-
CASSQLGGPISGNTIYF
TGTGCCAGCAGCCAGCTGGGGGGGCCCATCTCTGGAAACACCATATATTTT
>TRBV11-2|-|TRBJ2-7|-
CASIVGSQGVGEQYF
TGTGCCAGCATCGTAGGGAGCCAAGGAGTCGGCGAGCAGTACTTC
>TRBV19|-|TRBJ2-7|-
CASSHDSPYEQYF
TGTGCCAGTAGTCATGATTCACCCTACGAGCAGTACTTC
>TRBV19|-|TRBJ1-1|-
CASSISGGSREDEAFF
TGTGCCAGTAGTATAAGCGGGGGGAGTAGGGAGGATGAAGCTTTCTTT
>TRBV5-1|-|TRBJ2-5|-
CASRDGGGETQYF
TGCGCCAGCAGGGACGGTGGGGGAGAGACCCAGTACTTC
>TRBV19|TRBD1|TRBJ1-4|once
CASTRDRDEKLFF
TGTGCCAGTACACGGGACAGGGACGAAAAACTGTTTTTT
>TRBV2|TRBD1|TRBJ1-5|few
CASRLGQGKNQPQHF
TGTGCCAGCAGGCTGGGACAGGGAAAGAATCAGCCCCAGCATTTT
>TRBV7-8|-|TRBJ1-1|-
CASSLLQTGERAFF
TGTGCCAGCAGCCTCCTGCAAACAGGCGAACGGGCTTTCTTT
>TRBV9|TRBD2|TRBJ2-1|-
CASSFRGRGGHGEQFF
TGTGCCAGCAGCTTTAGAGGTCGGGGAGGGCATGGTGAGCAGTTCTTC
>TRBV5-1|-|TRBJ2-5|-
CASSLGGIETQYF
TGCGCCAGCAGCTTAGGGGGGATCGAGACCCAGTACTTC
>TRBV19|TRBD2|TRBJ2-3|-
CASRLSGGSDTQYF
TGTGCCAGTAGATTAAGCGGGGGGTCAGATACGCAGTATTTT
>TRBV9|TRBD2|TRBJ2-1|-
CASSVGPGTSGRATYSYNEQFF
TGTGCCAGCAGCGTGGGACCCGGGACTAGCGGGAGGGCCACTTACTCTTACAATGAGCAGTTCTTC
>TRBV30|TRBD2|TRBJ2-2|-
CAWRGGTSGRAANTGELFF
TGTGCCTGGAGGGGGGGAACTAGCGGGAGGGCCGCGAACACCGGGGAGCTGTTTTTT
>TRBV19|TRBD1|TRBJ2-3|-
CASSYGQGTDTQYF
TGTGCCAGTAGCTATGGACAGGGGACAGATACGCAGTATTTT
>TRBV9|-|TRBJ1-4|-
CASSPGGGNEKLFF
TGTGCCAGCAGCCCCGGCGGGGGTAATGAAAAACTGTTTTTT
>TRBV5-1|TRBD2|TRBJ2-2|-
CASSLGPGLAPGELFF
TGCGCCAGCAGCCTTGGACCGGGACTAGCCCCCGGGGAGCTATTTTTT
>TRBV9|-|TRBJ2-1|-
CASSNKKISRDNEQFF
TGTGCCAGCAGCAATAAGAAAATATCCAGGGACAATGAGCAGTTCTTC
>TRBV30|-|TRBJ1-3|-
CAWSRDTGGGNTIYF
TGTGCCTGGAGTCGGGATACAGGAGGAGGAAACACCATATATTTT
>TRBV18|TRBD1|TRBJ2-1|-
CASSSDRENYNEQFF
TGTGCCAGCTCATCCGACAGGGAGAACTACAATGAGCAGTTCTTC
>TRBV9|TRBD2|TRBJ2-1|-
CASSPPAGTLNEQFF
TGTGCCAGCAGCCCGCCAGCGGGAACCCTGAATGAGCAGTTCTTC
>TRBV11-1|TRBD1|TRBJ1-1|-
CASSASGTGDTEAFF
TGTGCCAGCAGCGCCTCCGGGACAGGGGACACTGAAGCTTTCTTT
>TRBV7-3|TRBD2|TRBJ2-1|-
CASSFQTSGAGEQFF
TGTGCCAGCAGCTTCCAGACTAGCGGGGCCGGTGAGCAGTTCTTC
>TRBV9|-|TRBJ1-1|-
CASSYRAYTEAFF
TGTGCCAGCAGTTACAGAGCTTACACTGAAGCTTTCTTT
>TRBV2|-|TRBJ2-3|-
CASSEFGGTDTQYF
TGTGCCAGCAGTGAATTCGGGGGCACAGATACGCAGTATTTT
>TRBV4-2|TRBD2|TRBJ2-3|-
CASSQGGGITDTQYF
TGTGCCAGCAGCCAAGGCGGGGGGATCACAGATACGCAGTATTTT